Following are 15 T cell receptor beta chains from one sample sequenced in a study of blood T cell repertoires in COVID-19. Generated by immunoSEQ multiplex PCR, the TCRdb table keeps only in-frame clones and is missing some. The data show around 270,000 clones, around 82% seen once. The sequenced material came from peripheral blood. Source of these receptors: a person aged 65-85 years with COVID-19, enrolled during active disease.

The CDR3 protein is CASSLMGGSTEAFF. CDR3 nucleotide sequence: TGTGCCAGCAGCTTAATGGGGGGTAGCACTGAAGCTTTCTTT. The chain combines TRBV7-3 with TRBJ1-1; a weak D match, TRBD1 (5 bases). Trimming removed 1 base at V and 4 bases at J, with 10 bases between. In germline, CDR1 is SGHTA, CDR2 FQGTGA. The CDR3 loop spans 14 amino acids.

V is TRBV9 and J is TRBJ2-7, with D possibly matching TRBD2 (5 bases). The CDR3 runs to 15 residues. V lost 1 base to trimming and J lost 0 bases, with 11 bases between them. Germline loops: CDR1 SGDLS, CDR2 YYNGEE. The CDR3 DNA is TGTGCCAGCAGCGTATTCGCGGGTAGCTCCTACGAGCAGTACTTC. Encoded protein: CASSVFAGSSYEQYF.

This clone was detected only a few times. The chain is built from TRBV11-1 and TRBJ1-2; maybe TRBD1 (5 bases). From germline, CDR1 is SGHAT and CDR2 FQDESV (reference sequence). The CDR3 has 14 amino acids. Trimming shortened V by 4 bases and J by 8 bases, and 17 bases separated the two germline ends. CDR3 sequence: CASSSTRSGWGYTF. For the CDR3, the DNA is TGTGCCAGCAGCTCGACCCGCTCAGGGTGGGGCTACACCTTC.

V and J are TRBV7-2 and TRBJ2-3; D gene ambiguous. The CDR3 is 14 residues long. Germline assignment: CDR1 SGHTA and CDR2 FQGNSA. V was trimmed by 5 bases and J by 9 bases, leaving 18 bases between them. The CDR3 bases are TGTGCCAGCAGCCCTCTCCTAAACTCCGCCACGCAGTATTTT. Protein: CASSPLLNSATQYF. The whole variable domain, filled in from reference TRBV7-2 and TRBJ2-3, reads GAGVSQSPSNKVTEKGKDVELRCDPISGHTALYWYRQSLGQGLEFLIYFQGNSAPDKSGLPSDRFSAERTGGSVSTLTIQRTQQEDSAVYLCASSPLLNSATQYFGPGTRLTVL.

V and J are TRBV6-2 or TRBV6-3 and TRBJ1-5, with D possibly being TRBD1 (6 bases). Trimming cost V 3 bases and J 0 bases, with 12 bases left between them. The CDR3 contains 16 residues. CDR1 MNHEY and CDR2 SVGEGT come from the germline V gene. As DNA, the CDR3 is TGTGCCAGCAGTTATCCCCAGGGACATAGCAATCAGCCCCAGCATTTT. Residues: CASSYPQGHSNQPQHF.

V and J are TRBV9 and TRBJ2-7, with TRBD2 matching 10 bases. CDR3 length: 14 amino acids. Germline assignment: CDR1 SGDLS and CDR2 YYNGEE. J lost 5 bases, V lost 6 bases, and 8 bases had no gene match. The CDR3 DNA sequence: TGTGCCAGCACCCTGACAGCGGGGGGGAACGAGCAGTACTTC. It specifies CASTLTAGGNEQYF.

The J gene is TRBJ1-4, the V gene TRBV7-2; TRBD1 agrees at 8 bases. The CDR3 is 15 residues long. The germline CDR1 and CDR2 sequences are SGHTA and FQGNSA. J was trimmed by 3 bases and V by 1 base; bases with no gene match: 1. The CDR3 reads CASSLGGQANEKLFF. CDR3 bases: TGTGCCAGCAGCTTAGGGGGACAGGCTAATGAAAAACTGTTTTTT.

The gene calls are TRBV11-2 and TRBJ2-1; D might be TRBD2 (6 bases). The germline V gene encodes CDR1 SGHAT and CDR2 FQNNGV. This CDR3 is 13 amino acids long. The V and J ends lost 5 bases and 12 bases respectively, with 17 bases between them. The CDR3 region is CASSLARVERQFF. The CDR3 nucleotides read TGTGCCAGCAGCCTAGCGCGGGTGGAGAGGCAGTTCTTC.

V and J are TRBV9 and TRBJ2-7, with D possibly being TRBD2 (5 bases). Germline loops: CDR1 SGDLS, CDR2 YYNGEE. There are 14 residues in the CDR3. Trimming shortened V by 0 bases and J by 2 bases, and 9 bases separated the two germline ends. CDR3 sequence: CASSVVPGTYEQYF. The CDR3 DNA follows: TGTGCCAGCAGCGTAGTCCCGGGAACCTACGAGCAGTACTTC.

The chain links TRBV7-2 to TRBJ2-7; 8 nucleotides align to TRBD1. The CDR3 has 15 amino acids. Germline loops: CDR1 SGHTA, CDR2 FQGNSA. Germline trimming cut 1 base from V and 3 bases from J; bases unmatched to any gene: 5. CDR3 nucleotides: TGTGCCAGCAGCTTAGAGGCAGGGGGCGGCTACGAGCAGTACTTC. Its protein product is CASSLEAGGGYEQYF.

V gene TRBV11-1 combines with J gene TRBJ2-7, with 7 bases fitting TRBD2. Losses at the gene ends were 0 bases for V and 4 bases for J; bases not matched to a gene: 18. Germline values: CDR1 SGHAT, CDR2 FQDESV (reference sequence). The CDR3 loop spans 19 amino acids. The CDR3 loop is CASSLAVSVGGSKPYEQYF. In DNA, the CDR3 is TGTGCCAGCAGCTTAGCGGTTTCAGTCGGCGGGAGTAAACCTTACGAGCAGTACTTC.

This chain joins TRBV9 and TRBJ2-1; tentative D call: TRBD2 (6 bases). Trimming shortened V by 0 bases and J by 9 bases, and 19 bases separated the two germline ends. CDR3 length: 16 residues. Germline V gives CDR1 SGDLS, CDR2 YYNGEE. The CDR3 spells CASSVGWGDGSSEQFF. CDR3 nucleotides: TGTGCCAGCAGCGTAGGGTGGGGGGACGGATCGAGTGAGCAGTTCTTC.

The chain combines TRBV6-2 or TRBV6-3 with TRBJ2-1; 7 nucleotides align to TRBD2. Germline V gene lookup returns CDR1 MNHEY and CDR2 SVGEGT. There are 15 residues in the CDR3. Germline trimming cut 4 bases from V and 3 bases from J; bases unmatched to any gene: 6. The CDR3 is CASSSLSGDYNEQFF. Here the CDR3 DNA reads TGTGCCAGCAGTTCCCTAAGCGGGGACTACAATGAGCAGTTCTTC.

The chain joins TRBV9 to TRBJ2-2, with D possibly being TRBD2 (5 bases). The V end lost 0 bases, the J end lost 5 bases, and 17 bases lay between the germline ends. From germline, CDR1 is SGDLS and CDR2 YYNGEE. The CDR3 length is 17 residues. The DNA of the CDR3 is TGTGCCAGCAGCGTAGGTTTATGGACTCCGATTACCGGGGAGCTGTTTTTT. It yields the protein CASSVGLWTPITGELFF. The whole variable domain, filled in from reference TRBV9 and TRBJ2-2, reads DSGVTQTPKHLITATGQRVTLRCSPRSGDLSVYWYQQSLDQGLQFLIQYYNGEERAKGNILERFSAQQFPDLHSELNLSSLELGDSALYFCASSVGLWTPITGELFFGEGSRLTVL.

This clone has a handful of counts. The chain joins TRBV5-1 to TRBJ2-1; 7 bases line up with TRBD2. After removal of 0 bases from V and 4 bases from J, the junction contained 4 bases not matched to a gene. The V gene's germline CDR1 is SGHRS and CDR2 YFSETQ. This CDR3 contains 15 residues. The CDR3 DNA follows: TGCGCCAGCAGCTTGGGCGGGAGCAATTACAATGAGCAGTTCTTC. Translated: CASSLGGSNYNEQFF.